This T cell receptor (beta chain) came from a study of blood T cells in healthy people across ages. Overall study findings and caveats: Naive and antigen-experienced cells were not separated, limiting conclusive comparison. Diversity of TCR beta correlated strongly with naive T cell percentage.

The CDR3 sequence is 12 residues long. Trimming left V 5 bases short and J 7 bases short, with 12 bases between. The germline gives CDR1 LGHNA, CDR2 YSLEER. Worth noting for this clonotype: Its target is not known.

Donors each provided ten milliliters of peripheral blood. Primed by a sample-barcoded 5' primer and a J-beta primer mix, a second PCR proceeded for 7 to 11 cycles. Researchers report that a template-switch adaptor with 12 random nucleotides tagged each cDNA molecule. TCRdb ran MiXCR on the 5' RACE reads and lists one entry per CDR3 protein. The repertoire includes about 1,400,000 distinct CDR3 sequences, approximately 59% of them detected once, and 6.5% to 8.5% sits in the top ten. This TCR came from a man younger than 35 in good health. The V call is TRBV4-3, the J call TRBJ2-7; TRBD2 is a possible D gene (5 bases). The sequencing sample was made of blood. CDR3 sequence reads: CASSKLDNEQYF. The DNA for the CDR3 is TGCGCCAGCAGCAAACTAGACAATGAGCAGTACTTC.